The rows below give T cell receptor beta chains drawn from one sample of a study of OX40 agonist ivuxolimab in advanced cancers. Profiled with immunoSEQ multiplex PCR; TCRdb holds only in-frame clones, not every one. This sample has 80,000 or so clones, with around four fifths found just once. The sequencing used CD4+ or CD8+ T cells sorted from blood, collected in a trial of the OX40 agonist ivuxolimab. The receptors originated from an adult with an advanced solid tumor such as melanoma, head and neck, liver or kidney cancer. CDR3s include the opening cysteine and the closing phenylalanine or tryptophan. A D gene is named only where the DNA matches it firmly. Clone size is stated in some rows and not others, as once, few, many or a class when expanded.

d_gene: .
v_gene: TRBV15
len: 13
j_gene: TRBJ2-7
abundance: .
CDR3nt: TGTGCCACCAGCCGCCTTGGCACCTACGAGCAGTACTTC
CDR3aa: CATSRLGTYEQYF

d_gene: TRBD1
v_gene: TRBV4-1
len: 14
j_gene: TRBJ2-5
abundance: .
CDR3nt: TGCGCCAGCAGCCAACCTGACAGGGCGGAGACCCAGTACTTC
CDR3aa: CASSQPDRAETQYF

d_gene: .
v_gene: TRBV18
len: 13
j_gene: TRBJ1-5
abundance: .
CDR3nt: TGTGCCAGCAACCCAGGCCGGGATCAGCCCCAGCATTTT
CDR3aa: CASNPGRDQPQHF

d_gene: TRBD2
v_gene: TRBV7-7
len: 18
j_gene: TRBJ2-2
abundance: .
CDR3nt: TGTGCCAGCAGCTTAACAGCACTAGCGGGGGGATTCACCGGGGAGCTGTTTTTT
CDR3aa: CASSLTALAGGFTGELFF

d_gene: .
v_gene: TRBV11-2
len: 15
j_gene: TRBJ2-1
abundance: .
CDR3nt: TGTGCCAGCAGCTTAGAAAGGGGTGGGAACAATGAGCAGTTCTTC
CDR3aa: CASSLERGGNNEQFF

d_gene: .
v_gene: TRBV4-1
len: 16
j_gene: TRBJ2-3
abundance: .
CDR3nt: TGCGCCAGCAGCCAAGATAGGAGGGGGGACACAGATACGCAGTATTTT
CDR3aa: CASSQDRRGDTDTQYF

d_gene: .
v_gene: TRBV6-1
len: 11
j_gene: TRBJ1-2
abundance: few
CDR3nt: TGTGCCAGCAGTGGACGGTATGGCTACACCTTC
CDR3aa: CASSGRYGYTF

d_gene: .
v_gene: TRBV29-1
len: 15
j_gene: TRBJ1-2
abundance: .
CDR3nt: TGCAGCGTTGATCGGCTTAACAGGCCCAACTATGGCTACACCTTC
CDR3aa: CSVDRLNRPNYGYTF

d_gene: .
v_gene: TRBV28
len: 17
j_gene: TRBJ1-5
abundance: .
CDR3nt: TGTGCCAGCAGTCAAGGGGGGAGAAGGCCCGCGGGTCAGCCCCAGCATTTT
CDR3aa: CASSQGGRRPAGQPQHF

d_gene: .
v_gene: TRBV10-3
len: 13
j_gene: TRBJ1-2
abundance: once
CDR3nt: TGTGCCATCAGTGAGGGGGACCTTTATGGCTACACCTTC
CDR3aa: CAISEGDLYGYTF

d_gene: .
v_gene: TRBV5-6
len: 15
j_gene: TRBJ1-2
abundance: .
CDR3nt: TGTGCCAGCAGCTCTGTCAGCGCCGGAGTCTATGGCTACACCTTC
CDR3aa: CASSSVSAGVYGYTF

d_gene: .
v_gene: TRBV6-1
len: 14
j_gene: TRBJ1-6
abundance: .
CDR3nt: TGTGCCAGCACCACCTTGGGGGGGAGTTCACCCCTCCACTTT
CDR3aa: CASTTLGGSSPLHF

d_gene: .
v_gene: TRBV14
len: 15
j_gene: TRBJ1-3
abundance: .
CDR3nt: TGTGCCAGCAGCCAGGTCGGGACATACAGAAACACCATATATTTT
CDR3aa: CASSQVGTYRNTIYF

d_gene: TRBD1
v_gene: TRBV5-1
len: 15
j_gene: TRBJ1-4
abundance: few
CDR3nt: TGCGCCAGCAGCATCGGGACAGGGGGACGAGAAAAACTGTTTTTT
CDR3aa: CASSIGTGGREKLFF

d_gene: .
v_gene: TRBV2
len: 13
j_gene: TRBJ1-5
abundance: .
CDR3nt: TGTGCCAGCTACAGGGAAAGAGGTCAGCCCCAGCATTTT
CDR3aa: CASYRERGQPQHF

d_gene: .
v_gene: TRBV6-1
len: 12
j_gene: TRBJ2-5
abundance: .
CDR3nt: TGTGCCAGCAGTGAGCGCGTTGAGACCCAGTACTTC
CDR3aa: CASSERVETQYF

d_gene: .
v_gene: TRBV5-1
len: 16
j_gene: TRBJ1-5
abundance: once
CDR3nt: TGCGCCAGCAGCTGGGGTACAGGGTTCCAAAATCAGCCCCAGCATTTT
CDR3aa: CASSWGTGFQNQPQHF

d_gene: .
v_gene: TRBV11-1
len: 13
j_gene: TRBJ2-3
abundance: .
CDR3nt: TGTGCCAGCAGCTTAAGTGTTCTGGATACGCAGTATTTT
CDR3aa: CASSLSVLDTQYF

d_gene: .
v_gene: TRBV15
len: 12
j_gene: TRBJ2-7
abundance: .
CDR3nt: TGTGCCACCAGTCCGCCTTCCTACGAGCAGTACTTC
CDR3aa: CATSPPSYEQYF

d_gene: TRBD1
v_gene: TRBV11-2
len: 17
j_gene: TRBJ2-1
abundance: .
CDR3nt: TGTGCCAGCAGCACAACTCAGGGGGCGCGGTCCCTCAATGAGCAGTTCTTC
CDR3aa: CASSTTQGARSLNEQFF

d_gene: .
v_gene: TRBV6-1
len: 15
j_gene: TRBJ1-6
abundance: .
CDR3nt: TGTGCCAGCAGTGAAGCGTGGACAGAGAATTCACCCCTCCACTTT
CDR3aa: CASSEAWTENSPLHF

d_gene: .
v_gene: TRBV2
len: 17
j_gene: TRBJ1-5
abundance: .
CDR3nt: TGTGCCAGCAGTAAAGGTAGTCGGGGGGGAAGCAATCAGCCCCAGCATTTT
CDR3aa: CASSKGSRGGSNQPQHF

d_gene: TRBD1
v_gene: TRBV9
len: 17
j_gene: TRBJ1-3
abundance: .
CDR3nt: TGTGCCAGCAGCGTAGCCCCAACGGACAGGGCTGGAAACACCATATATTTT
CDR3aa: CASSVAPTDRAGNTIYF

d_gene: .
v_gene: TRBV5-1
len: 12
j_gene: TRBJ2-7
abundance: .
CDR3nt: TGCGCCAGCAGCTTGGAAGGATACGAGCAGTACTTC
CDR3aa: CASSLEGYEQYF

d_gene: .
v_gene: TRBV14
len: 17
j_gene: TRBJ2-5
abundance: .
CDR3nt: TGTGCCAGCAGCCAAACGCCGTCGTTTGGGTCGCAAGAGACCCAGTACTTC
CDR3aa: CASSQTPSFGSQETQYF

d_gene: TRBD2
v_gene: TRBV7-9
len: 15
j_gene: TRBJ2-1
abundance: .
CDR3nt: TGTGCCAGCAGCTTAGCTAGCGGGAGAGGGCATGAGCAGTTCTTC
CDR3aa: CASSLASGRGHEQFF

d_gene: .
v_gene: TRBV6-5
len: 15
j_gene: TRBJ2-7
abundance: .
CDR3nt: TGTGCCAGCTCCGCCGAACTAGTATCTGGAGACGAGCAGTACTTC
CDR3aa: CASSAELVSGDEQYF

d_gene: .
v_gene: TRBV18
len: 15
j_gene: TRBJ1-1
abundance: .
CDR3nt: TGTGCCAGCTCCCAATCGAACCTCATGAACACTGAAGCTTTCTTT
CDR3aa: CASSQSNLMNTEAFF

d_gene: .
v_gene: TRBV30
len: 13
j_gene: TRBJ2-1
abundance: .
CDR3nt: TGTGCCTCAATAAGGGGCGGTGACAATGAGCAGTTCTTC
CDR3aa: CASIRGGDNEQFF

d_gene: .
v_gene: TRBV7-9
len: 14
j_gene: TRBJ2-5
abundance: .
CDR3nt: TGTGCCAGCAGCCCCCTGCTTGGACGAGAGACCCAGTACTTC
CDR3aa: CASSPLLGRETQYF

d_gene: TRBD1
v_gene: TRBV7-2
len: 14
j_gene: TRBJ1-1
abundance: once
CDR3nt: TGTGCCAGCAGCTTAGCCCAGGGGGCGACTGAAGCTTTCTTT
CDR3aa: CASSLAQGATEAFF

d_gene: TRBD1
v_gene: TRBV5-1
len: 12
j_gene: TRBJ1-1
abundance: .
CDR3nt: TGCGCCAGCAGCTTGGGACAGGGCAGAGCTTTCTTT
CDR3aa: CASSLGQGRAFF

d_gene: .
v_gene: TRBV6-1
len: 13
j_gene: TRBJ2-7
abundance: .
CDR3nt: TGTGCCAGCAGTGAGGGGATCGCCTACGAGCAGTACTTC
CDR3aa: CASSEGIAYEQYF

d_gene: .
v_gene: TRBV7-8
len: 13
j_gene: TRBJ1-1
abundance: .
CDR3nt: TGTGCCAGCAGCTTATCGGTAGACACTGAAGCTTTCTTT
CDR3aa: CASSLSVDTEAFF

d_gene: .
v_gene: TRBV18
len: 14
j_gene: TRBJ1-1
abundance: .
CDR3nt: TGTGCCAGCTCACCCGAGGGGAGGCACACTGAAGCTTTCTTT
CDR3aa: CASSPEGRHTEAFF

d_gene: TRBD2
v_gene: TRBV7-2
len: 18
j_gene: TRBJ2-5
abundance: .
CDR3nt: TGTGCCAGCAGCTTAAAAGTTAGGACTAGCGGGGGGGCAGAGACCCAGTACTTC
CDR3aa: CASSLKVRTSGGAETQYF

d_gene: TRBD2
v_gene: TRBV29-1
len: 16
j_gene: TRBJ2-7
abundance: .
CDR3nt: TGCAGCGTTGAAGCCGAGAGCGGGGGGGGCTCCTACGAGCAGTACTTC
CDR3aa: CSVEAESGGGSYEQYF

d_gene: .
v_gene: TRBV5-1
len: 15
j_gene: TRBJ1-3
abundance: once
CDR3nt: TGCGCCAGCAGCTCGCCCAATATGGGTGGAAACACCATATATTTT
CDR3aa: CASSSPNMGGNTIYF

d_gene: .
v_gene: TRBV7-6
len: 13
j_gene: TRBJ1-5
abundance: .
CDR3nt: TGTGCCAGCAGCCCTACAGGCAATCAGCCCCAGCATTTT
CDR3aa: CASSPTGNQPQHF

d_gene: .
v_gene: TRBV19
len: 18
j_gene: TRBJ2-6
abundance: .
CDR3nt: TGTGCCAGTAGCAGGTCCCACAAAGCTTTCTCTGGGGCCAACGTCCTGACTTTC
CDR3aa: CASSRSHKAFSGANVLTF

d_gene: .
v_gene: TRBV11-2
len: 16
j_gene: TRBJ2-2
abundance: once
CDR3nt: TGTGCCAGCAGCTTACCCACACGGATTAACACCGGGGAGCTGTTTTTT
CDR3aa: CASSLPTRINTGELFF

d_gene: .
v_gene: TRBV6-5
len: 13
j_gene: TRBJ1-1
abundance: many
CDR3nt: TGTGCCAGCAGCCGTACAGGGTCCACTGAAGCTTTCTTT
CDR3aa: CASSRTGSTEAFF

d_gene: .
v_gene: TRBV6-6
len: 11
j_gene: TRBJ1-1
abundance: .
CDR3nt: TGTGCCAGCAGCGTGGGGTTCGGAGCTTTCTTT
CDR3aa: CASSVGFGAFF

d_gene: .
v_gene: TRBV9
len: 15
j_gene: TRBJ2-7
abundance: .
CDR3nt: TGTGCCAGCAGCGTAGAGGGACTGACCTCCTACGAGCAGTACTTC
CDR3aa: CASSVEGLTSYEQYF

d_gene: TRBD1
v_gene: TRBV10-3
len: 14
j_gene: TRBJ1-1
abundance: .
CDR3nt: TGTGCCAGCAGCCCGGACAGGGCGGGCACTGAAGCTTTCTTT
CDR3aa: CASSPDRAGTEAFF

d_gene: .
v_gene: TRBV14
len: 13
j_gene: TRBJ2-3
abundance: once
CDR3nt: TGTGCCAGCAGCCTCCTTAGTGGAGATACGCAGTATTTT
CDR3aa: CASSLLSGDTQYF

d_gene: .
v_gene: TRBV11-2
len: 16
j_gene: TRBJ2-1
abundance: .
CDR3nt: TGTGCCAGCAGCCCGAATCTGGGGGGCTCCTACAATGAGCAGTTCTTC
CDR3aa: CASSPNLGGSYNEQFF

d_gene: .
v_gene: TRBV11-2
len: 13
j_gene: TRBJ2-3
abundance: .
CDR3nt: TGTGCCAGCAGCCTCGAAGGCACAGATACGCAGTATTTT
CDR3aa: CASSLEGTDTQYF

d_gene: TRBD2
v_gene: TRBV4-2
len: 17
j_gene: TRBJ2-3
abundance: .
CDR3nt: TGTGCCAGCAGCCAAGAGGGCCGGCGTGCGGGAGAATATACGCAGTATTTT
CDR3aa: CASSQEGRRAGEYTQYF

d_gene: TRBD2
v_gene: TRBV18
len: 16
j_gene: TRBJ2-2
abundance: .
CDR3nt: TGTGCCAGCTCACCTTTAGCGGGGGAAAACACCGGGGAGCTGTTTTTT
CDR3aa: CASSPLAGENTGELFF

d_gene: TRBD2
v_gene: TRBV7-6
len: 17
j_gene: TRBJ2-3
abundance: .
CDR3nt: TGTGCCAGCAGCCCCGTAGCGGGAGGGCCAGGCACAGATACGCAGTATTTT
CDR3aa: CASSPVAGGPGTDTQYF

d_gene: .
v_gene: TRBV10-3
len: 16
j_gene: TRBJ1-5
abundance: .
CDR3nt: TGTGCCATCAGTGAGTCAGACGGACCCTTCAATCAGCCCCAGCATTTT
CDR3aa: CAISESDGPFNQPQHF

d_gene: .
v_gene: TRBV5-1
len: 16
j_gene: TRBJ2-2
abundance: .
CDR3nt: TGCGCCAGCAGCTTGGAGGTACAGGAGAACACCGGGGAGCTGTTTTTT
CDR3aa: CASSLEVQENTGELFF

d_gene: .
v_gene: TRBV6-5
len: 13
j_gene: TRBJ1-1
abundance: .
CDR3nt: TGTGCCAGCAGTTACCCGGACAGCTCTCAAGCTTTCTTT
CDR3aa: CASSYPDSSQAFF

d_gene: .
v_gene: TRBV7-6
len: 15
j_gene: TRBJ2-2
abundance: once
CDR3nt: TGTGCCAGCAGCGTGTATAGCGGCAACACCGGGGAGCTGTTTTTT
CDR3aa: CASSVYSGNTGELFF

d_gene: .
v_gene: TRBV6-4
len: 14
j_gene: TRBJ1-2
abundance: .
CDR3nt: TGTGCCAACCTAATCAACCGGGCAGTTTATGGCTACACCTTC
CDR3aa: CANLINRAVYGYTF

d_gene: .
v_gene: TRBV19
len: 14
j_gene: TRBJ1-1
abundance: .
CDR3nt: TGTGCCAGTAGTTTACAGGGTGGGGCCACTGAAGCTTTCTTT
CDR3aa: CASSLQGGATEAFF